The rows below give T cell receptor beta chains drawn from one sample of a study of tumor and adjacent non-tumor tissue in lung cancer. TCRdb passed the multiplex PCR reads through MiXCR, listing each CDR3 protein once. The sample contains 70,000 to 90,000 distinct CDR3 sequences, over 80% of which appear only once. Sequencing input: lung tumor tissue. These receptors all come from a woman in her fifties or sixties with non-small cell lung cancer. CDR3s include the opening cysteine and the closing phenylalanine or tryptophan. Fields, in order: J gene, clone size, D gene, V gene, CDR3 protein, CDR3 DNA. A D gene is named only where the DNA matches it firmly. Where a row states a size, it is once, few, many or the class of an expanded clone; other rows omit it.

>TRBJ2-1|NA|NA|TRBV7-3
CASSLEGGYNNDQFF
TGTGCCAGCAGCTTAGAAGGGGGATACAACAATGACCAGTTCTTC
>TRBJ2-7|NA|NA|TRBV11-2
CASSKSYGVQTSGSLGEQYF
TGTGCCAGCAGCAAGAGTTATGGTGTCCAGACTAGTGGGAGTCTTGGGGAGCAGTATTTC
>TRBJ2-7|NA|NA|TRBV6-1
CASGDELAPHYEQYF
TGTGCCAGCGGTGACGAGTTAGCCCCTCACTACGAGCAGTACTTC
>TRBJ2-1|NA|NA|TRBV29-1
CSVEGTIPRSYNEQFF
TGCAGCGTTGAAGGGACTATCCCCCGCTCCTACAATGAGCAGTTCTTC
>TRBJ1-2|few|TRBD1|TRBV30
CAWSSSGTGMRGYTF
TGTGCCTGGAGTTCTTCAGGGACAGGGATGAGGGGCTACACCTTC
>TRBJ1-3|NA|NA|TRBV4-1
CASSLHTSTGNTTYF
TGCGCCAGCAGCCTACACACCTCAACTGGAAATACCACATATTTT
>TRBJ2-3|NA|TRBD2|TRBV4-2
CASSQDVIISGRADTDSQYF
TGTGCCAGCAGCCAGGATGTGATCATTAGCGGGAGGGCCGACACAGATTCGCAGTATTTT
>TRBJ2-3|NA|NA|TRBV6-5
CASSTPGRLTDTQYF
TGTGCCAGCAGTACCCCGGGCCGATTAACAGATACGCAGTATTTT
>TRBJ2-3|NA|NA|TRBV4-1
CASSQETDRGAADTQCF
TGCGCCAGCAGCCAAGAAACGGATCGTGGAGCCGCAGATACGCAGTGTTTT
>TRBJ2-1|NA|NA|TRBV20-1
CGANRRDILSYIEQFF
TGCGGTGCTAACCGTCGGGACATCCTCTCCTACATTGAGCAGTTCTTC
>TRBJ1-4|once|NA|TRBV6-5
CASRDPTGPTNEKLFF
TGTGCCAGCAGGGACCCGACAGGCCCAACTAATGAAAAACTGTTTTTT
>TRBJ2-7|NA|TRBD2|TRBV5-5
CASSLDSGRFYEYYF
TGTGCCAGCAGCTTAGATAGCGGGAGATTCTACGAGTACTACTTC
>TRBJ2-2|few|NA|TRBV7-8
CANSSPAATTGELFF
TGTGCCAACAGCTCACCTGCAGCGACCACCGGGGAGCTGTTTTTT
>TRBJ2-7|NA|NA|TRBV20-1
CNAFQSRRALYEQYF
TGCAATGCTTTCCAGAGCCGGAGGGCCCTCTACGAACAGTACTTC
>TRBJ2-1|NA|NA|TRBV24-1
CATSKANSTSYNEQFF
TGTGCCACCAGTAAGGCCAACAGTACATCCTACAATGAGCAGTTCTTC
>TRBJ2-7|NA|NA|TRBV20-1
CSAKTGRVAYEQYF
TGCAGCGCAAAAACCGGGCGGGTTGCCTATGAGCAGTACTTC
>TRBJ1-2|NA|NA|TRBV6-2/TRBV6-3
CAITRDSSYSYTF
TGTGCCATCACCCGAGATTCTTCCTATAGCTACACCTTC
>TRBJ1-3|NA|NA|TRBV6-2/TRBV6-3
CASSPKEASGNTTYF
TGTGCCAGCAGCCCCAAGGAAGCATCTGGAAACACCACATATTTT
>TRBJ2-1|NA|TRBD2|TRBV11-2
CASNFIAGGDNEQFF
TGTGCCAGCAACTTTATAGCGGGAGGAGACAATGAACAATTCTTT
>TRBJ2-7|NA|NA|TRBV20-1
CSAAFGQWNIYEQYF
TGCAGTGCTGCCTTCGGACAGTGGAATATCTACGAGCAGTACTTC
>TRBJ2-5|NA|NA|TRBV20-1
CSASAGTSSETQCF
TGCAGTGCTAGCGCAGGAACTAGCTCCGAGACCCAGTGCTTC
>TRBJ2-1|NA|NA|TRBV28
CASSRPTNGRISEQFF
TGTGCCAGCAGTCGACCGACTAACGGAAGGATTAGTGAGCAGTTCTTC
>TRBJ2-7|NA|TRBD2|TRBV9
CASSAGLYQKGSYEQYF
TGTGCCAGCAGCGCGGGACTATACCAGAAGGGCTCCTACGAGCAGTACTTC
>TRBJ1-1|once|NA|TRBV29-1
CSVTGTVNTEVFF
TGCAGCGTGACTGGGACGGTGAACACCGAAGTTTTCTTT
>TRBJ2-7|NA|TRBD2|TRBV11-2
CASRLTGLAISDEQYF
TGTGCCAGCAGGCTAACAGGACTAGCGATCTCGGATGAGCAGTACTTC
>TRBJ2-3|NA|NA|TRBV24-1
CAASDVRSDTHYF
TGTGCCGCCAGTGACGTAAGGTCAGATACGCACTATTTT
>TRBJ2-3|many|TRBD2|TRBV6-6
CASSYTWATGTSGRGTDTQYF
TGTGCCAGCAGTTACACGTGGGCAACCGGGACTAGCGGGAGAGGGACAGATACGCAGTATTTT
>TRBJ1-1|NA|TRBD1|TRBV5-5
CASNGRDRGAEALF
TGTGCCAGCAATGGGAGGGACAGGGGAGCTGAAGCTTTATTT
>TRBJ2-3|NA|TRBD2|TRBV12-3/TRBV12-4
CAISTTLGLAGYIDTQYF
TGTGCCATCAGTACCACTCTAGGACTAGCGGGGTACATAGATACGCAGTATTTT